This T cell receptor (beta chain) derives from a study of regulatory T cells in long-lasting Graves disease. Time point of the sample: newly diagnosed GD, antithyroid drugs for less than 3 months. From RNA extracted from PBMCs, the TCR library was made. Libraries of TCR beta came from iRepertoire HTBI primers plus Arm-PCR of CDR3 regions. TCRdb ran MiXCR on the multiplex PCR reads and lists one entry per CDR3 protein. The sample records more than 400,000 distinct CDR3 sequences, 16% being singletons. Germline lookup yields CDR1 SEHNR and CDR2 FQNEAQ (reference sequence). The CDR3 covers 15 residues. V dropped 3 bases and J dropped 3 bases, with 11 bases sitting between them. These same records also appear under a second study, on T cells in Graves' hyperthyroidism and ophthalmopathy.

The chain joins TRBV7-9 to TRBJ1-4; D gene unclear. The sample consisted of peripheral blood mononuclear cells (PBMCs), taken at new diagnosis, from a patient treated with antithyroid drugs. The TCR originated in a woman in her twenties or thirties with Graves disease. The CDR3 nucleotides read TGTGCCAGCAGCTTTAGTGGGCTAGCTAATGAAAAACTGTTTTTT. Translation gives CASSFSGLANEKLFF.